The 15 T cell receptor beta chains presented below share a single source sample, sequenced in a study of blood T cell repertoires in COVID-19. Method: immunoSEQ multiplex PCR; TCRdb's copy keeps in-frame clones and lacks some. The sample has 70,000 or so clones; 88% are singletons. The sample taken for sequencing was peripheral blood. Source of these receptors: a human donor in a cohort sampled during active COVID-19.

The V and J genes are TRBV19 and TRBJ2-1; 9 nucleotides line up with TRBD2. The CDR3 extends over 15 amino acids. Per the germline V gene, CDR1 is LNHDA and CDR2 is SQIVND (reference sequence). V lost 5 bases, J lost 1 base, and 3 bases stayed unmatched. CDR3 sequence reads: CASSLSGGSYNEQFF. DNA of the CDR3: TGTGCCAGTAGTCTTAGCGGGGGATCCTACAATGAGCAGTTCTTC.

The CDR3 sequence: CASSHEGATEAFF. DNA of the CDR3: TGTGCCAGCAGCCACGAGGGGGCCACTGAAGCTTTCTTT. The chain uses TRBV3-1 (or the pseudogene TRBV3-2) and TRBJ1-1, with 7 positions matching TRBD1. CDR1 is LGHDT and CDR2 is YNNKEL in the germline V gene (reference sequence). The CDR3 spans 13 residues. The V gene end was trimmed by 3 bases and the J gene end by 4 bases; junction bases not matched to a gene: 2.

The chain carries TRBV29-1 and TRBJ2-7; tentatively, D is TRBD1 (5 bases). This CDR3 has 15 amino acids. V shed 4 bases and J shed 3 bases, with 19 bases lying between them. Germline CDR1 reads SQVTM; CDR2 reads ANQGSEA. The CDR3, as DNA: TGCAGCGTTGCTAGGGGCAGGGATCCGATCTACGAGCAGTACTTC. Translation: CSVARGRDPIYEQYF.

V is TRBV19 and J is TRBJ2-2; tentatively, D is TRBD2 (7 bases). Looked up from germline, CDR1 is LNHDA and CDR2 is SQIVND (reference sequence). The CDR3 sequence is 17 residues long. V was shortened by 7 bases and J by 4 bases, with 22 bases between the two germline ends. The CDR3 DNA sequence: TGTGCCAGTACCAAAGGGTCGGGGGGCGCGGCCACCGGGGAGCTGTTTTTT. Encoded protein: CASTKGSGGAATGELFF.

The chain is built from TRBV28 and TRBJ2-5; perhaps TRBD2 as D (5 bases). The germline V gene has CDR1 MDHEN and CDR2 SYDVKM. The CDR3 sequence is 14 residues long. Trimming took 5 bases from V and 1 from J, leaving 11 bases between them. CDR3 protein: CASSLRTVQETQYF. The CDR3 nucleotides are TGTGCCAGCAGTCTGAGGACTGTCCAAGAGACCCAGTACTTC. The full variable domain, with the rest looked up from reference TRBV28 and TRBJ2-5, is DVKVTQSSRYLVKRTGEKVFLECVQDMDHENMFWYRQDPGLGLRLIYFSYDVKMKEKGDIPEGYSVSREKKERFSLILESASTNQTSMYLCASSLRTVQETQYFGPGTRLLVL.

V gene TRBV5-1 combines with J gene TRBJ2-3; TRBD1 matches at 8 bases. CDR1 is SGHRS, CDR2 YFSETQ, per germline. CDR3 length: 16 residues. The ends lost 0 bases at V and 5 bases at J; junction bases unmatched: 8. The CDR3 reads CASSLASGGAGDTQYF. CDR3 sequence (DNA): TGCGCCAGCAGCTTGGCATCAGGGGGCGCGGGAGATACGCAGTATTTT. Supplemented by reference TRBV5-1 and TRBJ2-3, the full variable domain reads KAGVTQTPRYLIKTRGQQVTLSCSPISGHRSVSWYQQTPGQGLQFLFEYFSETQRNKGNFPGRFSGRQFSNSRSEMNVSTLELGDSALYLCASSLASGGAGDTQYFGPGTRLTVL.

This chain links TRBV7-2 with TRBJ2-5; D unresolved. The CDR3 is made up of 15 amino acids. Germline V gene sequence: CDR1 SGHTA, CDR2 FQGNSA. V was clipped by 1 base and J by 2 bases, with 11 bases between them. The CDR3 DNA reads TGTGCCAGCAGCTTAGGGGCCCCCGATCAAGAGACCCAGTACTTC. As protein: CASSLGAPDQETQYF.

In this sample, this clone turned up once. This chain connects TRBV9 to TRBJ2-2; TRBD2 matches at 8 bases. In germline, CDR1 is SGDLS, CDR2 YYNGEE. There are 12 residues in the CDR3. With 10 bases clipped from V and 7 bases from J, the junction kept 6 bases outside the gene matches. The CDR3 DNA follows: TGTGCCTCTGGACTAGCCGGCGGGGAGCTGTTTTTT. Residues: CASGLAGGELFF.

The chain is built from TRBV19 and TRBJ1-1; 7 nucleotides line up with TRBD1. Per germline, CDR1 LNHDA and CDR2 SQIVND (reference sequence). Unmatched junction bases numbered 10, after V lost 5 bases and J lost 4 bases. The CDR3 sequence is 15 residues long. CDR3 coding DNA: TGTGCCAGTAGTGCTAGATACAGGGGTGGCACTGAAGCTTTCTTT. Its translation is CASSARYRGGTEAFF. The full variable domain, with the rest looked up from reference TRBV19 and TRBJ1-1, is DGGITQSPKYLFRKEGQNVTLSCEQNLNHDAMYWYRQDPGQGLRLIYYSQIVNDFQKGDIAEGYSVSREKKESFPLTVTSAQKNPTAFYLCASSARYRGGTEAFFGQGTRLTVV.

The V call is TRBV7-2, the J call TRBJ1-6, with D unclear. CDR3 length: 16 amino acids. Germline CDR1 SGHTA, CDR2 FQGNSA. Trimming took off 1 base at V and 5 bases at J, with 12 bases between the two ends. CDR3 in amino acids: CASSLEVSGNNSPLHF. CDR3 nucleotides: TGTGCCAGCAGCTTAGAGGTTTCGGGAAATAATTCACCCCTCCACTTT.

The chain is built from TRBV19 and TRBJ1-3, with D unresolved. V dropped 5 bases and J dropped 0 bases, with 5 bases sitting between them. CDR1 and CDR2 from the germline V gene are LNHDA and SQIVND (reference sequence). This CDR3 comprises 13 residues. Written as DNA, the CDR3 is TGTGCCAGTAGTGGGAGCTCTGGAAACACCATATATTTT. Encoded protein: CASSGSSGNTIYF.

The rearrangement links TRBV10-1 to TRBJ1-3, with 8 bases matching TRBD1. The CDR3 has 15 amino acids. V lost 0 bases, J lost 2 bases, and 0 bases stayed unmatched. Germline values: CDR1 WNHNN, CDR2 SYGVQD (reference sequence). CDR3 in DNA: TGCGCCAGCAGTGAGTCCAGGGGGCCTGGAAACACCATATATTTT. Its protein product is CASSESRGPGNTIYF.

The V gene is TRBV5-1, the J gene TRBJ2-7; tentative D call: TRBD2 (5 bases). This CDR3 is 14 amino acids long. The germline gives CDR1 SGHRS, CDR2 YFSETQ. Trimming shortened V by 5 bases and J by 6 bases, and 18 bases separated the two germline ends. The CDR3 is CASSYGAEWAEQYF. The CDR3 DNA reads as TGCGCCAGCAGTTACGGAGCGGAATGGGCCGAGCAGTACTTC.

The chain combines TRBV5-1 with TRBJ2-3; 7 positions agree with TRBD2. The CDR3 loop spans 17 amino acids. Trimming removed 3 bases from V and 1 base from J; junction bases left unmatched: 11. Germline CDR1 and CDR2: SGHRS and YFSETQ. The CDR3 is CASSWRTTSVGTDTQYF. CDR3 bases: TGCGCCAGCAGCTGGCGGACTACTAGCGTCGGCACAGATACGCAGTATTTT.

The chain is built from TRBV6-6 and TRBJ1-1, with D hard to call. The CDR3 is made up of 14 amino acids. Trimming removed 0 bases from V and 1 base from J, with 6 bases in between. Germline CDR1 and CDR2: MNHNY and SVGAGI (reference sequence). The CDR3 DNA reads TGTGCCAGCAGTTACTCCCGGGGGAACACTGAAGCTTTCTTT. As protein: CASSYSRGNTEAFF.